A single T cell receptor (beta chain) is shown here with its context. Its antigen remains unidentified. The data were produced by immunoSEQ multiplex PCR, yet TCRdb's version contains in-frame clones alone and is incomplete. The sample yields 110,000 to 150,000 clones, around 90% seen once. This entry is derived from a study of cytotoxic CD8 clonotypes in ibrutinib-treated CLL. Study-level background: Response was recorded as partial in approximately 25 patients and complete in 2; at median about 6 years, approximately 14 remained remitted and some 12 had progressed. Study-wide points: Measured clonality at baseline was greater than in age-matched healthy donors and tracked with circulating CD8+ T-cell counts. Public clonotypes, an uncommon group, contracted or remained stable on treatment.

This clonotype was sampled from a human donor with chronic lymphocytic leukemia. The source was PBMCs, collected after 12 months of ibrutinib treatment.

CDR3 region: CASNPGGSYGYTF. In DNA form, the CDR3 reads TGTGCCAGTAACCCTGGGGGTTCCTATGGCTACACCTTC. This chain connects TRBV19 to TRBJ1-2, with a possible D match to TRBD1 (5 bases). The CDR3 covers 13 residues. V was shortened by 7 bases and J by 4 bases, with 13 bases between the two germline ends. The germline V gene encodes CDR1 LNHDA and CDR2 SQIVND (reference sequence).